Each of the 2 T cell receptor beta chains below was sequenced from the same sample in a study of T-cell memory formation after mild COVID-19. TCRdb re-analysed the 5' RACE reads in MiXCR, keeping a single row per CDR3 protein. The repertoire includes more than 400,000 distinct CDR3 sequences, about 20% of them detected once, and more than 9% sits in the top ten. Sequencing used PBMCs or a T cell subset sorted from them (not recorded which). These receptors came from an adult woman who had mild COVID-19 (a few samples of this study predate the infection). Cell type and time point are not known.

This clonotype was seen a handful of times. The rearrangement uses TRBV9 and TRBJ2-3; D not resolved. The CDR3 contains 13 residues. Trimming removed 1 base at V and 1 base at J, with 4 bases between. Per the germline V gene, CDR1 is SGDLS and CDR2 is YYNGEE. The CDR3 sequence: CASSVIGTDTQYF. The CDR3 DNA follows: TGTGCCAGCAGCGTAATAGGCACAGATACGCAGTATTTT.

This clonotype was recorded a few times. V and J are TRBV2 and TRBJ1-1, with 7 nucleotides matching TRBD1. CDR1 is SNHLY and CDR2 is FYNNEI in the germline V gene. V was clipped by 0 bases and J by 3 bases; unmatched bases: 10. This CDR3 is 17 amino acids long. This chain's CDR3 is CASSEAGSWDSHTEAFF. The CDR3 DNA sequence: TGTGCCAGCAGTGAAGCAGGGTCATGGGACAGCCACACTGAAGCTTTCTTT. Full variable domain (rest looked up from reference TRBV2 and TRBJ1-1): EPEVTQTPSHQVTQMGQEVILRCVPISNHLYFYWYRQILGQKVEFLVSFYNNEISEKSEIFDDQFSVERPDGSNFTLKIRSTKLEDSAMYFCASSEAGSWDSHTEAFFGQGTRLTVV.